This TCR beta chain was observed in a study of post-analysis software for immune sequencing data. Across the study: Both relapsing-remitting and secondary progressive multiple sclerosis featured among the disease courses, as did progressive-relapsing multiple sclerosis.

Researchers reported that TCR beta cDNA libraries carried unique molecular identifiers. TCRdb re-derived calls from the PCR reads in MiXCR, one entry per CDR3 protein. Of roughly 620,000 distinct CDR3 sequences in the sample, 44% are singletons; the top ten hold 1.5% to 2%. Germline assignment: CDR1 SGHRS and CDR2 YFSETQ. There are 15 residues in the CDR3. With 4 bases clipped from V and 6 bases from J, the junction kept 8 bases outside the gene matches. On this clonotype: Its antigen remains unknown.

Study-level findings and limits: Co-batched samples clustered tightly together by F measure. The study found significantly lower normalized Chao1 diversity in multiple sclerosis patients than in controls. Controls had lower frequencies than patients of about 5 TRBV segments, which included TRBV5-6, TRBV5-1 and TRBV20-1.

The receptor's source is a girl between 5 and 17 years old with multiple sclerosis. J is TRBJ2-1 and V is TRBV5-1; 9 nucleotides line up with TRBD2. The sample was blood. DNA for the CDR3: TGCGCCAGCAGCGATCGGACTAGCGTAGGCAATGAGCAGTTCTTC. Translation: CASSDRTSVGNEQFF.